The following is a T cell receptor beta chain sequence with its context. Its antigen is not known. V lost 4 bases to trimming and J lost 2 bases, with 15 bases between them. The CDR3 loop spans 15 amino acids. This sample stems from a study of T cells after yellow fever vaccination. The study's findings and limits: Contaminants from the bulk population, in the form of abundant clonotypes, could be found in FACS-sorted repertoires.

One entry per CDR3 protein results from TCRdb running MiXCR on the 5' RACE reads. The table lists approximately 550,000 distinct CDR3 sequences, roughly 14% of them singletons. The rearrangement uses TRBV12-3 or TRBV12-4 and TRBJ2-7, with a weak D call TRBD2 (6 bases). This sequence originates from a man in his thirties or forties who received the YFV17D yellow fever vaccine. The source material was PBMCs, sampled on the day of the yellow fever booster vaccination. CDR3 region: CASSYGEAGAYEQYF. The CDR3 DNA reads TGTGCCAGCAGTTATGGCGAAGCGGGTGCCTACGAGCAGTACTTC.